A single T cell receptor (beta chain) is shown here with its context. Its antigen is not yet known. Per-nucleotide qualities are absent, and no much larger clonotype sits a single base away. Collaborating institutions collected whole blood in K2EDTA tubes following their own protocols. Collaborator samples were shipped for TCRbeta analysis as frozen whole blood, isolated PBMCs, or DNA extracted from either sample type. The immunoSEQ Assay, a bias-controlled multiplex PCR, was used to amplify TCRbeta CDR3 regions from genomic DNA. The paper's processing steps were these. The number of nucleated cells in each sample was estimated by amplification of reference gene primers within the assay. Sequence reads were collapsed and filtered to measure the absolute abundance of every unique TCRbeta CDR3 rearrangement. For each sample, productive Simpson clonality was calculated as the square root of Simpson's diversity index across productive rearrangements. TCRdb re-hosts the immuneACCESS table, in-frame sequences only. Its copies lack some clones; in the studies checked, an unresolved V gene accounts for under half of them, and the cause for the rest is not known. V, J and clone size are taken as reported in that table, and D and trimming were inferred from the DNA itself. The sample table holds 35,000 to 45,000 clones, of which more than 70% were seen once. The leading ten clones occupy more than 50% of the sample.

In the germline V gene (reference sequence), CDR1 corresponds to MNHEY and CDR2 to SMNVEV. CDR3 length: 14 amino acids, cysteine to phenylalanine. Solely the CDR3 DNA is kept, with 42 bases framed from the first base. V loses 6 bases of germline sequence and J loses 6 bases, and the interval between the two ends is 17 bases. The sample belongs to a study of blood T cell repertoires in COVID-19 (dated by TCRdb to about 2020). For context, the study as a whole: Collaborator samples came from the United States, Italy and Spain and covered acute and convalescent phases of COVID-19. The prospective study material was composed of cDNA or gDNA derived from T cells, B-cell-depleted T cells, or PBMCs. The dataset comprised deeply sampled blood TCRbeta repertoires from subjects exposed to, actively infected with, or recovered from COVID-19. The repertoires were released in a freely available public database meant as a resource for research on the immune response to SARS-CoV-2. Samples were obtained from the ongoing ImmuneRACE study (first 160 participants) and from some 1,300 subjects provided by 6 global collaborators. The sample metadata nearly always contained a de-identified subject ID, COVID-19 status, age in years and sex. Where HLA class I and class II types were available, the types were taken from metadata supplied by the sample provider, not from assay-based typing. The paper as a whole reports these results and caveats: How much clinical and demographic metadata was included differed by source and by participant, and the metadata was provided uncurated.

This sequence was found in a man in his 70s with acute or convalescent COVID-19. The V gene is TRBV27 and the J gene is TRBJ1-2; tentative D gene TRBD1, with 5 bases matching. Sequences were obtained from peripheral blood. The sequenced DNA: TGTGCCAGCAGCCGTGGAGGGGCTGGAGATGGCTACACCTTC. Its translation reads: CASSRGGAGDGYTF.